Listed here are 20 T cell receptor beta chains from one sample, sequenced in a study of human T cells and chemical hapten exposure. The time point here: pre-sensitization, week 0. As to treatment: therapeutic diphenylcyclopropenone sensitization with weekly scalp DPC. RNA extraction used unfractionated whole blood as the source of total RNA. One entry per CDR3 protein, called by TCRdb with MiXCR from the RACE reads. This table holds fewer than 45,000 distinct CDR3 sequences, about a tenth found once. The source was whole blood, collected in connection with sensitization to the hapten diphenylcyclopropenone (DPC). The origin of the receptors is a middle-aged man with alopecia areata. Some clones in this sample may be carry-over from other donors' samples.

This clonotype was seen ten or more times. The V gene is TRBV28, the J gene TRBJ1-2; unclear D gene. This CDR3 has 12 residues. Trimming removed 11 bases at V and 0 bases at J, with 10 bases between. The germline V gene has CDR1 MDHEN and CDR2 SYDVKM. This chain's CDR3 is CAHAPTNYGYTF. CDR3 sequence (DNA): TGTGCCCATGCTCCAACTAACTATGGCTACACCTTC.

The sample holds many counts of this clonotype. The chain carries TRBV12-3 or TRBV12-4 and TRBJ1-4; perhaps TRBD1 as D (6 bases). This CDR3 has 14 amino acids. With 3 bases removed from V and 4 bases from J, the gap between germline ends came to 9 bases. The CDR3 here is CASSFEGVNEKLFF. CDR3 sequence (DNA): TGTGCCAGCAGTTTTGAGGGGGTTAATGAAAAACTGTTTTTT.

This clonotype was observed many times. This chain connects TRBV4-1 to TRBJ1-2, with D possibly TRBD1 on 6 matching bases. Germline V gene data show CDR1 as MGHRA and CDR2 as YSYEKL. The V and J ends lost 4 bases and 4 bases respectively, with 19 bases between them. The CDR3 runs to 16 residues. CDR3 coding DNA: TGCGCCAGCAGCCCAGGCAGGGGCAGCCAATTCTATGGCTACACCTTC. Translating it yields CASSPGRGSQFYGYTF.

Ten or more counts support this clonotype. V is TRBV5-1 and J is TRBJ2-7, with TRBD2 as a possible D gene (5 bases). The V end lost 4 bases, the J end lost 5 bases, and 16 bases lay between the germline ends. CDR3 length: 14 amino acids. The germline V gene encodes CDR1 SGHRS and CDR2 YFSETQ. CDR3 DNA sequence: TGCGCCAGCAGCGTGAACTTGGGAGAGAACGAGCAGTACTTC. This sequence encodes CASSVNLGENEQYF.

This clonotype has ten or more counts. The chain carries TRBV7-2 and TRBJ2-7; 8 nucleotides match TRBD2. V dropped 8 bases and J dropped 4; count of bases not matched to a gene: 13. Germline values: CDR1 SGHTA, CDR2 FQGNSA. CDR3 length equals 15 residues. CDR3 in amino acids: CASRETRTSGYEQYF. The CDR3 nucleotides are TGTGCCAGCCGTGAAACCCGCACTAGCGGTTACGAGCAGTACTTC.

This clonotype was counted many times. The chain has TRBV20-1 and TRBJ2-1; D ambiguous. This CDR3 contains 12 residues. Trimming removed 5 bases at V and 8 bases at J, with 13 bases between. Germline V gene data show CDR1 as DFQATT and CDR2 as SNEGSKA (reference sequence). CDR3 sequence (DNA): TGCAGTGCTTTCCAAGACCGGGATGAGCAGTTCTTC. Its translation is CSAFQDRDEQFF.

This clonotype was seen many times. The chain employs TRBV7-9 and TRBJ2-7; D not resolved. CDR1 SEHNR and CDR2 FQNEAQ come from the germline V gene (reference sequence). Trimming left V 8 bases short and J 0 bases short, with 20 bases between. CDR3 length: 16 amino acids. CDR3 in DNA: TGTGCCAGCTCCTCATATCCCAACCACAGCTCCTACGAGCAGTACTTC. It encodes CASSSYPNHSSYEQYF.

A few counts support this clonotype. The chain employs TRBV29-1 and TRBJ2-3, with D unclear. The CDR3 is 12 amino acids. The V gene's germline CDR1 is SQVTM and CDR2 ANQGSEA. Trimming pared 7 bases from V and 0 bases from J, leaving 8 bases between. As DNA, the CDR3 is TGCAGCGCCCTTTCTAGCACAGATACGCAGTATTTT. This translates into CSALSSTDTQYF.

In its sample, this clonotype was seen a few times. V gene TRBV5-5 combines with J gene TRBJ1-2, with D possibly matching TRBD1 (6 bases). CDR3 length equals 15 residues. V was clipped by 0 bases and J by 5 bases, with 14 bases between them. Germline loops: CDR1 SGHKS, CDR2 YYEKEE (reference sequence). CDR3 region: CASSLAGAPRYGYTF. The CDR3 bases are TGTGCCAGCAGCTTGGCGGGGGCCCCGAGGTATGGCTACACCTTC.

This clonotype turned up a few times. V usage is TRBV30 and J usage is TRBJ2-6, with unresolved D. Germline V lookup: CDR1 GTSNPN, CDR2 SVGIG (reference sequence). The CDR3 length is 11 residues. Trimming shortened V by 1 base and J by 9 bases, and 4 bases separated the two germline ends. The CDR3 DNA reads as TGTGCCTGGAGTGAAATCAACGTCCTGACTTTC. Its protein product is CAWSEINVLTF.

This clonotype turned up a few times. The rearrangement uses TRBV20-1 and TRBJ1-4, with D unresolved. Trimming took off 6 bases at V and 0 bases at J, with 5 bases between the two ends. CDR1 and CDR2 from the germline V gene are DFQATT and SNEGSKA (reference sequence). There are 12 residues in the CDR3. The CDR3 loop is CSAGATNEKLFF. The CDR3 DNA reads TGCAGTGCGGGCGCAACTAATGAAAAACTGTTTTTT.

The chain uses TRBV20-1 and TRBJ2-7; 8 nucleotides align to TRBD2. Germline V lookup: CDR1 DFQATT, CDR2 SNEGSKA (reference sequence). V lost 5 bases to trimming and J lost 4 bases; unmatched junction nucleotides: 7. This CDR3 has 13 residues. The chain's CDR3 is CSAPFGTRYEQYF. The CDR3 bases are TGCAGTGCTCCCTTCGGGACTAGATACGAGCAGTACTTC.

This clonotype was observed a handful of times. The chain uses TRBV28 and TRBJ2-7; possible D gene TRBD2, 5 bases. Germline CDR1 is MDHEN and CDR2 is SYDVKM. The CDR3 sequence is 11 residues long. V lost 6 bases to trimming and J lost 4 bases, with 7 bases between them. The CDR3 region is CASSRGYEQYF. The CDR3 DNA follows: TGTGCCAGCAGCCGGGGTTACGAGCAGTACTTC.

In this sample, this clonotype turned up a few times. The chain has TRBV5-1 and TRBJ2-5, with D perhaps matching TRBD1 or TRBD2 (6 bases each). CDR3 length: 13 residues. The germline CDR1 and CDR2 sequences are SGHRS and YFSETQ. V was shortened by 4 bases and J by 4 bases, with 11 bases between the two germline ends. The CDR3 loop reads CASSTGARETQYF. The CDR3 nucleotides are TGCGCCAGCAGCACGGGGGCACGAGAGACCCAGTACTTC.

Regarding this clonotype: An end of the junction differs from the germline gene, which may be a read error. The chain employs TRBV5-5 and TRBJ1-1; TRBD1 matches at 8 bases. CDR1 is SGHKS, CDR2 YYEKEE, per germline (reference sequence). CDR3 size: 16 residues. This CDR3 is CASSLGQGPLKTEAFF. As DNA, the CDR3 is TGTGCCAGCAGCTTGGGACAGGGGCCTTTGAAAACTGAAGCTTTCTTT.

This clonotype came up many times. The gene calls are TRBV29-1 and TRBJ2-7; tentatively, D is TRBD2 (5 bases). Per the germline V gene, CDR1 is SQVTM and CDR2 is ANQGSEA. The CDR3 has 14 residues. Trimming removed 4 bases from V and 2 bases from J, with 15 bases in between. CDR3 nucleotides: TGCAGCGTTGTAAGTGGGAGAAGCACCTACGAGCAGTACTTC. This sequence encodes CSVVSGRSTYEQYF.

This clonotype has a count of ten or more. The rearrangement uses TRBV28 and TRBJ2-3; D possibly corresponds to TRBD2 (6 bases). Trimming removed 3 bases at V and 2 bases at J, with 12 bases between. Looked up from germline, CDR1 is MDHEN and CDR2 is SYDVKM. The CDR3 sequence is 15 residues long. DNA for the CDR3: TGTGCCAGCAGTTTTTACCGGGACTTCACAGATACGCAGTATTTT. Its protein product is CASSFYRDFTDTQYF.

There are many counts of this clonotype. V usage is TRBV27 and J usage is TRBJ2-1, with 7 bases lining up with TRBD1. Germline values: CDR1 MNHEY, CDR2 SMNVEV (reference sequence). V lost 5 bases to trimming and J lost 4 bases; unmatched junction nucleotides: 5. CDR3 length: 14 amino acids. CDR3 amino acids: CASSPGTVYNEQFF. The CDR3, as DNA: TGTGCCAGCAGTCCAGGGACAGTATACAATGAGCAGTTCTTC.

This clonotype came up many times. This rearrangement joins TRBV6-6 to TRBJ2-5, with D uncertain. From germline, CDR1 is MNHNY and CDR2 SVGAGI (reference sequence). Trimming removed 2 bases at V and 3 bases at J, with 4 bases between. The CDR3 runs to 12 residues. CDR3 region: CASSYEKETQYF. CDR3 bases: TGTGCCAGCAGTTACGAGAAAGAGACCCAGTACTTC.

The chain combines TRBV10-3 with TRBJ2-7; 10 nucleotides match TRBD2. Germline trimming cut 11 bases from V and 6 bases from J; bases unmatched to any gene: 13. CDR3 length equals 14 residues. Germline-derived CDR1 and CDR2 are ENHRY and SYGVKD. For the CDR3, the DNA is TGTGCCTCGAGTCTCAGCGGGGGGGCGCCCGAGCAGTACTTC. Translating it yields CASSLSGGAPEQYF.